Following are 9 T cell receptor beta chains from one sample sequenced in a study of T cells in Graves' hyperthyroidism and ophthalmopathy. Authors of the study amplified TCR beta CDR3 regions from RNA transcripts. The HTBI primer set served for first-round RT-PCR of the TCR CDR3. Via MiXCR, TCRdb re-called the multiplex PCR reads, giving one row per CDR3 protein. The sample contains hundreds of thousands of distinct CDR3 sequences, roughly an eighth of which appear only once. Material: blood. The receptor source for this set is a woman aged 35 to 49 with Graves' ophthalmopathy.

This clonotype has ten or more counts. V and J are TRBV6-6 and TRBJ1-2; D remains ambiguous. The germline V and J ends were trimmed by 0 bases and 6 bases, with 8 bases remaining between them. CDR3 length equals 13 residues. Germline assignment: CDR1 MNHNY and CDR2 SVGAGI (reference sequence). CDR3 sequence: CASSYSAEDGYTF. DNA for the CDR3: TGTGCCAGCAGTTACTCAGCGGAGGATGGCTACACCTTC.

The chain joins TRBV5-5 to TRBJ1-1; D unresolved. Germline CDR1 and CDR2: SGHKS and YYEKEE (reference sequence). The CDR3 spans 18 residues. The germline V and J ends were trimmed by 0 bases and 0 bases, with 18 bases remaining between them. CDR3 nucleotide sequence: TGTGCCAGCAGCTTGGGGGTCCGGGCCCTGTATTTGAACACTGAAGCTTTCTTT. This codes for CASSLGVRALYLNTEAFF. The whole variable domain, filled in from reference TRBV5-5 and TRBJ1-1, reads DAGVTQSPTHLIKTRGQQVTLRCSPISGHKSVSWYQQVLGQGPQFIFQYYEKEERGRGNFPDRFSARQFPNYSSELNVNALLLGDSALYLCASSLGVRALYLNTEAFFGQGTRLTVV.

This clonotype was recorded many times. V usage is TRBV20-1 and J usage is TRBJ1-4, with D possibly matching TRBD1 (6 bases). Germline V lookup: CDR1 DFQATT, CDR2 SNEGSKA (reference sequence). V shed 6 bases and J shed 8 bases, with 19 bases lying between them. This CDR3 has 14 amino acids. This CDR3 reads CSAPSTGREEKLFF. The DNA for the CDR3 is TGCAGTGCACCTTCTACAGGGAGGGAGGAAAAACTGTTTTTT.

This clonotype was counted ten times or more. The CDR3 spells CATNGQGNSPLHF. The DNA for the CDR3 is TGTGCCACGAACGGACAGGGTAATTCACCCCTCCACTTT. The chain uses TRBV28 and TRBJ1-6; 8 nucleotides align to TRBD1. This CDR3 has 13 residues. Trimming cost V 10 bases and J 6 bases; bases outside gene matches: 5. The germline V gene encodes CDR1 MDHEN and CDR2 SYDVKM.

This chain connects TRBV10-2 to TRBJ2-1, with D unclear. Deletions cut 10 bases from V and 7 bases from J, with 17 bases between. Germline V gene lookup returns CDR1 WSHSY and CDR2 SAAADI. The CDR3 runs 13 residues. The CDR3 DNA reads TGCGCCACCAACCGGACCAGGCGGAATGAGCAGTTCTTC. Protein product: CATNRTRRNEQFF.

This clonotype came up many times. The J gene is TRBJ2-7, the V gene TRBV27, with D hard to call. The CDR3 loop spans 15 amino acids. Trimming removed 3 bases from V and 2 bases from J, with 14 bases in between. The germline gives CDR1 MNHEY, CDR2 SMNVEV (reference sequence). The DNA of the CDR3 is TGTGCCAGCAGTTTCCTGCGGACCGACACCTACGAGCAGTACTTC. Translation gives CASSFLRTDTYEQYF.

This clonotype was picked up many times. The CDR3 DNA follows: TGTGCCAGCAGTAATCAGGGAATTGCCGGGGAGCTGTTTTTT. Translated, it gives CASSNQGIAGELFF. The V gene is TRBV2, the J gene TRBJ2-2; TRBD1 is a possible D gene (5 bases). V was pared by 5 bases and J by 6 bases, with 13 bases between. This CDR3 spans 14 amino acids. CDR1 is SNHLY and CDR2 is FYNNEI in the germline V gene.

This clonotype was counted many times. The chain employs TRBV3-1 and TRBJ2-1, with 7 bases lining up with TRBD1. V lost 2 bases, J lost 6 bases, and 4 bases stayed unmatched. The germline V gene encodes CDR1 LGHDT and CDR2 YNNKEL (reference sequence). The CDR3 is 14 residues long. CDR3 residues: CASSQLTGVNEQFF. The CDR3, as DNA: TGTGCCAGCAGCCAACTAACAGGGGTCAATGAGCAGTTCTTC.

The CDR3 DNA reads TGTGCCAGCAGCCATAGCGGGGGGCCTTCCTACGAGCAGTACTTC. Protein sequence: CASSHSGGPSYEQYF. The chain couples TRBV14 to TRBJ2-7; TRBD2 matches at 10 bases. The CDR3 spans 15 residues. The J segment lost 1 base and the V segment lost 3 bases, leaving 3 bases of the junction unmatched. CDR1 SGHDN and CDR2 FVKESK come from the germline V gene.